The clone carrying this T cell receptor (beta chain) has only a few counts. Its specificity is not known. Germline assignment: CDR1 DFQATT and CDR2 SNEGSKA (reference sequence). The ends were cut back, 4 bases at V and 0 bases at J, with 12 bases in the middle. The CDR3 runs to 14 residues. The data stem from a study of identical twins. Study findings and constraints: Models underestimated out-of-frame TCR alpha sharing in monozygotic twins.

TCRdb re-called the 5' RACE reads through MiXCR, storing one row per CDR3 protein. Of 750,000 to 950,000 distinct CDR3 sequences listed, approximately 13% are singletons. This same sample was also part of a study on yellow fever vaccine responses in identical twins.

The chain couples TRBV20-1 to TRBJ2-5; D gene uncertain. The sequencing input was PBMCs. The sequence derives from a woman between 18 and 29 years old in good health. The CDR3, as DNA: TGCAGTGCTAAGCCACACCTGTACCAAGAGACCCAGTACTTC. As protein: CSAKPHLYQETQYF.